Reported below is one T cell receptor beta chain. The germline CDR1 and CDR2 sequences are MNHEY and SMNVEV (reference sequence). This CDR3 comprises 13 residues. Trimming pared 5 bases from V and 6 bases from J, leaving 11 bases between. The sample comes from a study of immune cell composition in non-small cell lung cancer. Only in-frame clones appear in the TCRdb table, and some are missing; sequencing was by immunoSEQ multiplex PCR. The table records about 3,600 clones, roughly 76% of them present only once. Normal lung was taken at the farthest possible site, at least 3 cm from tumour. DNA was extracted from unsorted cell suspensions stored frozen.

The sequence came from a human donor with non-small cell lung cancer. Sequencing input: non-adjacent lung tissue. The chain joins TRBV27 to TRBJ2-1, with a tentative D call TRBD2 (5 bases). The CDR3 nucleotides read TGTGCCAGCAGTCCGTCGGGGTTCAATGAGCAGTTCTTC. It codes for CASSPSGFNEQFF.